The 27 T cell receptor beta chains in this list originate from one sample, sequenced in a study of CD8+CD57+ T cells in acquired aplastic anemia. CD8+CD57+ cell expansion, shown by flow cytometry, had occurred in the patients selected for sequencing. The TCR beta profiling, which covered VDJ combination and CDR3 sequence, was carried out using genomic DNA as the template. In TCRdb, the reads were re-called with MiXCR into one record per CDR3 protein. The sample lists 200,000 to 300,000 distinct CDR3 sequences; approximately 45% were seen once. The source material was sorted CD4+, CD8+, or CD8+CD57+ T cells (not recorded which) from PBMCs. The receptors were gathered from a human donor with aplastic anemia.

With respect to this clonotype: This may arise from a read error, as a much more abundant clone is one base away. The chain uses TRBV4-1 and TRBJ2-1; the match to TRBD2 covers 7 bases. Germline CDR1 is MGHRA and CDR2 is YSYEKL. The CDR3 contains 16 residues. Germline trimming cut 0 bases from V and 9 bases from J; bases unmatched to any gene: 11. The CDR3 DNA reads as TGCGCCAGCAGCCAAGAACTAGTGGGAGGGCCGGGTGAGCAGTTCTTC. This translates into CASSQELVGGPGEQFF.

This sequence joins TRBV7-7 and TRBJ2-5; D call uncertain. The CDR3 length is 14 residues. The V and J ends lost 0 bases and 7 bases respectively, with 12 bases between them. Germline CDR1 and CDR2: SSHAT and FNYEAQ (reference sequence). Here the CDR3 reads CASSLAGSGRTQYF. As DNA, the CDR3 is TGTGCCAGCAGCTTAGCTGGCTCCGGGCGGACCCAGTACTTC.

This chain connects TRBV20-1 to TRBJ1-3; D gene uncertain. V lost 2 bases, J lost 0 bases, and 14 bases lay in between. This CDR3 is 16 amino acids long. Germline V lookup: CDR1 DFQATT, CDR2 SNEGSKA (reference sequence). CDR3 protein: CSARNPGRISGNTIYF. The CDR3 DNA reads TGCAGTGCTAGAAACCCAGGACGGATCTCTGGAAACACCATATATTTT.

The chain combines TRBV28 with TRBJ2-7; TRBD2 might be the D (6 bases). CDR1 MDHEN and CDR2 SYDVKM come from the germline V gene. There are 14 residues in the CDR3. With 4 bases removed from V and 3 bases from J, the gap between germline ends came to 13 bases. The CDR3 coding sequence is TGTGCCAGCAGTTCAAAGACTAGAAACTACGAGCAGTACTTC. Residues: CASSSKTRNYEQYF.

This sequence joins TRBV20-1 and TRBJ2-7; 11 bases match TRBD2. This CDR3 is built from 16 residues. Germline lookup yields CDR1 DFQATT and CDR2 SNEGSKA (reference sequence). The ends lost 3 bases at V and 2 bases at J; junction bases unmatched: 9. CDR3 DNA sequence: TGCAGTGCTAGCATACTAGCGGGGGCCGCGACCTACGAGCAGTACTTC. Its protein product is CSASILAGAATYEQYF.

In this sample, this clonotype turned up many times. The chain combines TRBV30 with TRBJ1-1; no definite D call. CDR1 is GTSNPN, CDR2 SVGIG, per germline (reference sequence). The length of the CDR3 is 12 residues. V lost 4 bases, J lost 5 bases, and 11 bases lay in between. CDR3 region: CAWIKEGTEAFF. The CDR3 DNA is TGTGCCTGGATCAAGGAAGGGACTGAAGCTTTCTTT.

The chain uses TRBV7-2 and TRBJ2-1; 8 bases are shared with TRBD2. The CDR3 is made up of 15 amino acids. Germline CDR1 SGHTA, CDR2 FQGNSA. After removal of 1 base from V and 5 bases from J, the junction contained 4 bases not matched to a gene. The CDR3 protein is CASSLGARGDNEQFF. As DNA, the CDR3 is TGTGCCAGCAGCTTAGGTGCGCGGGGGGACAATGAGCAGTTCTTC.

The genes are TRBV29-1 and TRBJ2-1; a weak D match, TRBD2 (5 bases). Germline V gene data show CDR1 as SQVTM and CDR2 as ANQGSEA. V shed 3 bases and J shed 6 bases, with 12 bases lying between them. This CDR3 is 13 amino acids long. The CDR3 nucleotides are TGCAGCGTTGAGGGTCTAGCAGGCAATGAGCAGTTCTTC. Protein sequence: CSVEGLAGNEQFF.

The rearrangement links TRBV12-3 or TRBV12-4 to TRBJ1-1, with a tentative D call TRBD1 (6 bases). The length of the CDR3 is 14 residues. The V end lost 5 bases, the J end lost 0 bases, and 10 bases lay between the germline ends. The CDR3 bases are TGTGCCAGCAGTCAGACAGGAATGAACACTGAAGCTTTCTTT. This translates into CASSQTGMNTEAFF.

The genes are TRBV2 and TRBJ2-7; the D is unclear. Judging by the DNA end, TRBJ2-5 fits better; the J call may be wrong. The CDR3 consists of 14 residues. Looked up from germline, CDR1 is SNHLY and CDR2 is FYNNEI. CDR3 in amino acids: CASSKPPNMETQYF. The CDR3 DNA reads TGTGCCAGCAGTAAACCTCCTAATATGGAGACCCAGTACTTC.

This clonotype has only a few counts. This chain uses TRBV20-1 with TRBJ1-2; D is possibly TRBD1 (6 bases). Trimming left V 3 bases short and J 6 bases short, with 17 bases between. The germline V gene encodes CDR1 DFQATT and CDR2 SNEGSKA (reference sequence). The CDR3 contains 14 residues. In nucleotides, the CDR3 is TGCAGTGCTAGTTTTATTGTGGGGGCGGATGGCTACACCTTC. Its translation: CSASFIVGADGYTF.

A remark on this clonotype: The germline gene is not matched at one end of the junction; a read error may be the cause. The genes are TRBV6-6 and TRBJ2-1; tentatively, D is TRBD2 (6 bases). Germline V lookup: CDR1 MNHNY, CDR2 SVGAGI (reference sequence). The CDR3 runs 15 residues. For the CDR3, the DNA is TGTGCCAGCTCCATACCTAGCGAAGAGGGAAATGAGCGGTTCTTC. Protein product: CASSIPSEEGNERFF.

In this sample, this clonotype turned up many times. The chain recombines TRBV7-2 with TRBJ2-5; 7 nucleotides line up with TRBD2. The germline CDR1 and CDR2 sequences are SGHTA and FQGNSA. V lost 1 base to trimming and J lost 5 bases; unmatched junction nucleotides: 10. This CDR3 has 16 amino acids. CDR3 DNA sequence: TGTGCCAGCAGCTTAGGTGGGCCCAGGGAGGGGGAGACCCAGTACTTC. As protein: CASSLGGPREGETQYF.

This clonotype was seen a single time. Mismatch with germline at one junction end may stem from a read error. The chain links TRBV7-3 to TRBJ1-1; D gene unclear. The CDR3 is 13 residues long. CDR1 and CDR2 from the germline V gene are SGHTA and FQGTGA. The CDR3 sequence: CASSSDLNTEASF. Written as DNA, the CDR3 is TGTGCCAGCAGCTCCGACTTGAACACTGAAGCTTCCTTT.

This clonotype was counted ten times or more. This chain connects TRBV7-8 to TRBJ1-1, with D perhaps TRBD1 (5 bases). This CDR3 region has 16 residues. V lost 0 bases and J 1 base, leaving 12 bases between the germline ends. Germline V gives CDR1 SGHVS, CDR2 FQNEAQ. CDR3 sequence: CASSLAPGHPNTEAFF. The CDR3 DNA reads TGTGCCAGCAGCTTAGCGCCCGGACATCCGAACACTGAAGCTTTCTTT. Variable domain in full (rest from reference TRBV7-8 and TRBJ1-1): GAGVSQSPRYKVAKRGQDVALRCDPISGHVSLFWYQQALGQGPEFLTYFQNEAQLDKSGLPSDRFFAERPEGSVSTLKIQRTQQEDSAVYLCASSLAPGHPNTEAFFGQGTRLTVV.

V is TRBV9 and J is TRBJ2-1, with 16 bases lining up with TRBD2. Trimming removed 0 bases from V and 4 bases from J; junction bases left unmatched: 4. There are 18 residues in the CDR3. Germline values: CDR1 SGDLS, CDR2 YYNGEE. CDR3 amino acids: CASSVGGLAGGTYNEQFF. CDR3 nucleotides: TGTGCCAGCAGCGTAGGGGGACTAGCGGGAGGGACATACAATGAGCAGTTCTTC.

This sequence joins TRBV20-1 and TRBJ2-1, with 10 bases aligning to TRBD2. With V trimmed by 3 bases and J by 1 base, 15 bases remained unmatched. CDR1 is DFQATT, CDR2 SNEGSKA, per germline (reference sequence). The CDR3 is 19 amino acids. CDR3 in DNA: TGCAGTGCTAGGCGTCCATCTAGCGGGGGACGACATTCCTACAATGAGCAGTTCTTC. Amino acids: CSARRPSSGGRHSYNEQFF.

This clonotype came up once. A clone one base away is much larger, so this may be a read error. The CDR3 does not end in the conserved phenylalanine or tryptophan, so this is likely a read error. This chain links TRBV7-9 with TRBJ2-2; 7 nucleotides match TRBD1. Germline assignment: CDR1 SEHNR and CDR2 FQNEAQ (reference sequence). CDR3 length equals 17 residues. With 5 bases clipped from V and 4 bases from J, the junction kept 13 bases outside the gene matches. CDR3: CASSPLTGQARTGELFS. The DNA for the CDR3 is TGTGCCAGCAGCCCACTCACCGGACAGGCCCGCACCGGGGAGCTGTTTTCT.

This clonotype was seen once. Here the CDR3 reads CSARDWTSQGNTIYF. The CDR3 DNA sequence: TGCAGTGCTAGAGATTGGACATCCCAAGGAAACACCATATATTTT. The rearrangement links TRBV20-1 to TRBJ1-3; D possibly corresponds to TRBD1 (5 bases). The CDR3 is 15 residues long. Trimming removed 0 bases from V and 4 bases from J, with 13 bases in between. Germline V gene sequence: CDR1 DFQATT, CDR2 SNEGSKA (reference sequence).

This clonotype was seen more than once but under ten times. This chain links TRBV15 with TRBJ2-6; 12 positions agree with TRBD2. J was trimmed by 0 bases and V by 5 bases; bases with no gene match: 5. This CDR3 comprises 18 residues. The germline CDR1 and CDR2 sequences are LNHNV and YYDKDF (reference sequence). DNA for the CDR3: TGTGCCACCAGCCACCCGGGACTAGCGGGCTCTGGGGCCAACGTCCTGACTTTC. It translates to CATSHPGLAGSGANVLTF.

This clonotype was observed many times. The CDR3 spells CSARELAGAGEQYF. The CDR3 DNA sequence: TGCAGTGCTAGAGAGCTAGCGGGAGCGGGCGAGCAGTACTTC. This rearrangement joins TRBV20-1 to TRBJ2-7, with TRBD2 identical over 10 bases. In germline, CDR1 is DFQATT, CDR2 SNEGSKA (reference sequence). V trimming: 0 bases; J trimming: 6 bases; junction bases outside the gene matches: 5. The CDR3 totals 14 residues.

J is TRBJ2-7 and V is TRBV6-5; 10 nucleotides agree with TRBD1. CDR1 and CDR2 (germline): MNHEY, SVGAGI. The CDR3 is 13 residues long. V trimming: 5 bases; J trimming: 9 bases; junction bases outside the gene matches: 7. As DNA, the CDR3 is TGTGCCAGCAGTCCCCGGGACAGGGGAAGGCAGTACTTC. As protein: CASSPRDRGRQYF.

V gene TRBV2 combines with J gene TRBJ1-5, with unresolved D. The CDR3 has 14 residues. Trimming cost V 9 bases and J 2 bases, with 14 bases left between them. Germline V gives CDR1 SNHLY, CDR2 FYNNEI. In DNA, the CDR3 is TGTGCCAGTGGGGAGAGAACCGGCAATCAGCCCCAGCATTTT. This codes for CASGERTGNQPQHF.

The chain recombines TRBV27 with TRBJ2-7, with D perhaps matching TRBD1 (7 bases). The CDR3 sequence is 15 residues long. The ends were cut back, 3 bases at V and 5 bases at J, with 17 bases in the middle. Germline CDR1 reads MNHEY; CDR2 reads SMNVEV (reference sequence). CDR3 sequence reads: CASSFGPGGYNEQYF. CDR3 DNA sequence: TGTGCCAGCAGTTTCGGCCCAGGGGGGTACAACGAGCAGTACTTC.

The V gene is TRBV7-6, the J gene TRBJ2-7; D is possibly TRBD2 (6 bases). This CDR3 has 15 amino acids. Trimming took off 1 base at V and 2 bases at J, with 12 bases between the two ends. In germline, CDR1 is SGHVS, CDR2 FNYEAQ. This chain's CDR3 is CASSLDQGGAYEQYF. DNA for the CDR3: TGTGCCAGCAGCTTAGATCAGGGAGGCGCCTACGAGCAGTACTTC.

This clonotype was seen at least ten times. This chain connects TRBV14 to TRBJ1-5; TRBD1 might be the D (5 bases). The V end lost 3 bases, the J end lost 7 bases, and 10 bases lay between the germline ends. CDR1 and CDR2 (germline): SGHDN, FVKESK. This CDR3 region has 13 residues. Here the CDR3 DNA reads TGTGCCAGCAGCCAGGGGGGACTGCAGCCCCAGCATTTT. Protein sequence: CASSQGGLQPQHF.

This clonotype was detected ten times or more. The J gene is TRBJ1-2, the V gene TRBV19; 7 bases are a match to TRBD1. V shed 4 bases, J shed 2 bases, and the junction held 7 bases outside the gene matches. The CDR3 is 15 residues long. Per germline, CDR1 LNHDA and CDR2 SQIVND (reference sequence). CDR3 sequence: CASSNLPGQNYGYTF. The CDR3 DNA sequence: TGTGCCAGTAGTAATCTACCGGGACAGAACTATGGCTACACCTTC.